One sample yielded the 2 T cell receptor beta chains listed below, sequenced in a study of shared clonotypes between healthy human individuals. Generated by immunoSEQ multiplex PCR, the TCRdb table keeps only in-frame clones and is missing some. The table has roughly 1,500,000 clones, around 98% seen once; the top ten hold less than 0.55%. The sample consisted of naive CD4+ T cells sorted from blood. Subset indicated: CD45RA+ positively selected. Every receptor here comes from a man younger than 40 in good health.

CDR3 sequence (DNA): TGTGCCAGCAGCTTGCCAGGCGGGAGCACAGATACGCAGTATTTT. It is translated as CASSLPGGSTDTQYF. This chain uses TRBV5-5 with TRBJ2-3; D possibly corresponds to TRBD2 (5 bases). Germline V lookup: CDR1 SGHKS, CDR2 YYEKEE (reference sequence). The ends were cut back, 1 base at V and 0 bases at J, with 9 bases in the middle. The CDR3 has 15 residues. The entire variable domain, with the rest obtained from reference TRBV5-5 and TRBJ2-3, is as follows: DAGVTQSPTHLIKTRGQQVTLRCSPISGHKSVSWYQQVLGQGPQFIFQYYEKEERGRGNFPDRFSARQFPNYSSELNVNALLLGDSALYLCASSLPGGSTDTQYFGPGTRLTVL.

The chain has TRBV9 and TRBJ2-1; 16 positions agree with TRBD2. The length of the CDR3 is 19 residues. Germline V gene sequence: CDR1 SGDLS, CDR2 YYNGEE. V lost 5 bases to trimming and J lost 2 bases; unmatched junction nucleotides: 10. CDR3 in DNA: TGTGCCAGCAGTCCGATTGGGACTAGCGGGAGGGGGACCTACAATGAGCAGTTCTTC. This gives the protein CASSPIGTSGRGTYNEQFF.